Shown below are 4 T cell receptor beta chains from a single sample sequenced in a study of response to subunit inactivated influenza vaccine. TCRdb reanalysed the RT-PCR reads using MiXCR and keeps one entry per CDR3 protein. The sample lists approximately 700,000 distinct CDR3 sequences, 15% to 19% seen once, with roughly 12% in the top ten. The source material was PBMCs from blood, sampled roughly 12 days after vaccination. These receptors all come from a man aged 50 or older who received an inactivated influenza vaccine.

This clonotype was detected a few times. CDR3: CSARDSIGQTYTF. As DNA, the CDR3 is TGCAGTGCTAGAGACTCGATTGGACAGACCTACACCTTC. This chain links TRBV20-1 with TRBJ1-2; TRBD1 might be the D (6 bases). This CDR3 is 13 amino acids long. Between the trimmed V and J ends, which lost 0 bases and 10 bases, there was a span of 15 bases. The germline V gene encodes CDR1 DFQATT and CDR2 SNEGSKA (reference sequence).

The chain recombines TRBV6-2 or TRBV6-3 with TRBJ2-1, with a weak D call TRBD1 (6 bases). The CDR3 covers 16 residues. V was cut by 5 bases and J by 5 bases, with 19 bases left in between. From germline, CDR1 is MNHEY and CDR2 SVGEGT. The CDR3 here is CASSDYTGLGNNEQFF. The CDR3 region has the DNA TGTGCCAGCAGTGACTATACAGGGCTGGGGAACAATGAGCAGTTCTTC.

The rearrangement uses TRBV2 and TRBJ2-4; D unresolved. Germline V gives CDR1 SNHLY, CDR2 FYNNEI. The CDR3 covers 11 residues. V dropped 5 bases and J dropped 3 bases, with 2 bases sitting between them. The CDR3 DNA sequence: TGTGCCAGCAGTATCAAAAACATTCAGTACTTC. Protein: CASSIKNIQYF.

This clonotype was picked up a small number of times. The J gene is TRBJ2-1, the V gene TRBV29-1, with TRBD2 identical over 10 bases. Germline CDR1 is SQVTM and CDR2 is ANQGSEA. The V and J ends lost 6 bases and 8 bases, in that order; junction bases with no gene match: 13. CDR3 length equals 15 residues. The CDR3 reads CSVDSGASGSYEQFF. CDR3 DNA sequence: TGCAGCGTCGATTCTGGGGCTAGCGGGAGTTATGAGCAGTTCTTC.